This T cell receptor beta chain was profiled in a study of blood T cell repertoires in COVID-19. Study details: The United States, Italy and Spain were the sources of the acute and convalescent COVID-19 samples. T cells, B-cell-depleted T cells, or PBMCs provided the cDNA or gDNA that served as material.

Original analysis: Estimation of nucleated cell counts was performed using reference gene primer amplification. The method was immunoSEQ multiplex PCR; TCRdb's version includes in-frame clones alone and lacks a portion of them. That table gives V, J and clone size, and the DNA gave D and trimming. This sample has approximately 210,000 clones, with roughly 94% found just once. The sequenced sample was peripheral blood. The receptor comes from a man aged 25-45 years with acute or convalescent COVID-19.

Written as DNA, the CDR3 is TGTGCCAGTAGTAGGGGGGGCCCAGGGGTCGGCGCTTTCTTT. Translating it yields CASSRGGPGVGAFF. The chain recombines TRBV19 with TRBJ1-1, with D perhaps TRBD1 (6 bases). The CDR3 extends over 14 amino acids. Germline V gives CDR1 LNHDA, CDR2 SQIVND (reference sequence). Deletions cut 4 bases from V and 11 bases from J, with 20 bases between. The whole variable domain, remainder taken from reference TRBV19 and TRBJ1-1, is DGGITQSPKYLFRKEGQNVTLSCEQNLNHDAMYWYRQDPGQGLRLIYYSQIVNDFQKGDIAEGYSVSREKKESFPLTVTSAQKNPTAFYLCASSRGGPGVGAFFGQGTRLTVV.